The present T cell receptor beta chain was sequenced within a study of blood T cells in healthy people across ages. Turning to the study itself: Template switching captured about one barcoded beta molecule per two T cells.

In its sample, this clonotype was seen a few times. Its antigen is not identified. Primers used in a second PCR of roughly 6 to 12 cycles were a sample-barcoded 5' primer and a J-beta primer mix. Using its own MiXCR run on the 5' RACE reads, TCRdb lists one record per CDR3 protein. The data contain about 1.1 million distinct CDR3 sequences, around two fifths of them singletons. Study-level points and caveats: Older age coincided with a roughly linear decline in TCR beta diversity per million T cells. A strong correlation was found between TCR beta diversity and the percentage of naive T cells.

V was shortened by 4 bases and J by 5 bases, with 12 bases between the two germline ends. The CDR3 spans 13 residues. Germline CDR1 reads SGHRS; CDR2 reads YFSETQ. Per individual sample, total RNA of at least 5 micrograms was extracted. The receptor was isolated from a man aged 18 to 29 in good health. What was sequenced was blood. The gene calls are TRBV5-1 and TRBJ2-5; D is ambiguous. In DNA form, the CDR3 reads TGCGCCAGCAGCGTGGAGCTCGAGGAGACCCAGTACTTC. It encodes CASSVELEETQYF.